This T cell receptor beta chain came from a study of metastatic and nonmetastatic thyroid tumors. Study-wide background: Repertoires from blood and tumor or nodule tissue of malignant and benign thyroid patients were compared. Whole-study results and caveats: It was reportedly found that TCR beta diversity was significantly higher in malignant thyroid tumors than in benign nodules, a difference seen in both blood and tumor samples.

Comment on this clone: Its antigen remains unidentified.

All patients were untreated before thyroid surgery. TCRdb re-called the PCR reads through MiXCR. The sample lists 15,000 to 20,000 clones; roughly a third were seen once. Trimming took 6 bases from V and 3 from J; bases not matched to a gene: 5. This CDR3 spans 14 amino acids. Germline V gene sequence: CDR1 ENHRY, CDR2 SYGVKD. Sequencing was performed on tumor tissue. This rearrangement joins TRBV10-3 to TRBJ2-3, with 8 bases lining up with TRBD1. The TCR was taken from a female donor with papillary thyroid cancer or a benign thyroid nodule (not recorded which). Some clones in this sample may be carry-over from other donors' samples. CDR3 DNA: TGTGCCATCAGGGCTGGACAGGGAACAGATACGCAGTATTTT. Translated: CAIRAGQGTDTQYF.